The 29 T cell receptor beta chains in this list originate from one sample, sequenced in a study of blood T cell repertoires in COVID-19. Method: immunoSEQ multiplex PCR; TCRdb's copy keeps in-frame clones and lacks some. The table records under 250,000 clones, 80% of them present only once. The sample consisted of PBMCs or T cells enriched from blood (not recorded which). The receptors were gathered from a man aged 30 to 45 with acute COVID-19.

The rearrangement uses TRBV28 and TRBJ2-1; 11 bases line up with TRBD2. Germline assignment: CDR1 MDHEN and CDR2 SYDVKM. Germline trimming cut 4 bases from V and 15 bases from J; bases unmatched to any gene: 14. This CDR3 has 15 residues. The CDR3 DNA follows: TGTGCCAGCAGTTCCCCTAGCGGGGGGCACAACTACTGGTTCTTC. Translation: CASSSPSGGHNYWFF. Variable domain in full (rest from reference TRBV28 and TRBJ2-1): DVKVTQSSRYLVKRTGEKVFLECVQDMDHENMFWYRQDPGLGLRLIYFSYDVKMKEKGDIPEGYSVSREKKERFSLILESASTNQTSMYLCASSSPSGGHNYWFFGPGTRLTVL.

The rearrangement uses TRBV5-4 and TRBJ2-3; 15 bases match TRBD2. Germline lookup yields CDR1 SGHNT and CDR2 YYREEE (reference sequence). The V segment lost 1 base and the J segment 2 bases; nucleotides outside the gene matches: 8. This CDR3 is built from 19 residues. CDR3 bases: TGTGCCAGCAGCTTGCCGGTGGGACTAGCGGGGGGCAACACAGATACGCAGTATTTT. Its translation is CASSLPVGLAGGNTDTQYF.

The chain employs TRBV11-1 and TRBJ1-5; the D gene is possibly TRBD1 (5 bases). Trimming removed 5 bases from V and 6 bases from J, with 17 bases in between. The CDR3 has 15 amino acids. CDR1 SGHAT and CDR2 FQDESV come from the germline V gene (reference sequence). Written as DNA, the CDR3 is TGTGCCAGCAGCGCCTCTTGGGGCGCCGGTCAGCCCCAGCATTTT. Its translation: CASSASWGAGQPQHF.

The chain links TRBV12-1 to TRBJ1-6; TRBD1, the D gene given by the table, was not confirmed from the DNA. TRBV12-1 corresponds to a pseudogene. CDR3 length: 14 amino acids. CDR3 nucleotide sequence: TGTGCCGGCACTCTGACAGGGCGTAATTCACCCCTCCACTTT. It encodes CAGTLTGRNSPLHF.

The rearrangement joins TRBV28 to TRBJ1-2, with unresolved D. V was pared by 2 bases and J by 8 bases, with 12 bases between. Germline loops: CDR1 MDHEN, CDR2 SYDVKM. The CDR3 contains 13 residues. The CDR3 is CASSLPGQWGYTF. CDR3 DNA sequence: TGTGCCAGCAGTTTACCAGGCCAGTGGGGCTACACCTTC.

The rearrangement links TRBV9 to TRBJ1-4, with TRBD1 matching 10 bases. The trim removed 3 bases at V and 0 bases at J, leaving 8 bases unmatched. This CDR3 comprises 18 residues. Per the germline V gene, CDR1 is SGDLS and CDR2 is YYNGEE. The CDR3, as DNA: TGTGCCAGCAGCGGCCCCGGGACAGGGGAAGCAACTAATGAAAAACTGTTTTTT. Translated, it gives CASSGPGTGEATNEKLFF.

The V call is TRBV15, the J call TRBJ2-5, with 8 bases identical to TRBD2. Losses at the gene ends were 11 bases for V and 4 bases for J; bases not matched to a gene: 9. Germline lookup yields CDR1 LNHNV and CDR2 YYDKDF (reference sequence). This CDR3 is 13 amino acids long. This CDR3 reads CAVSELAAETQYF. For the CDR3, the DNA is TGTGCCGTCTCAGAACTAGCGGCAGAGACCCAGTACTTC.

J is TRBJ1-6 and V is TRBV6-2 or TRBV6-3, with 7 bases fitting TRBD1. Germline V gene sequence: CDR1 MNHEY, CDR2 SVGEGT. Germline trimming cut 2 bases from V and 9 bases from J; bases unmatched to any gene: 4. The CDR3 spans 14 residues. The DNA of the CDR3 is TGTGCCAGCAGTTACGGTCAGGGGGGTTCACCCCTCCACTTT. It encodes CASSYGQGGSPLHF.

The rearrangement links TRBV19 to TRBJ2-3; D is undetermined. The V and J ends lost 9 bases and 2 bases respectively, with 3 bases between them. This CDR3 has 10 amino acids. CDR1 is LNHDA, CDR2 SQIVND, per germline (reference sequence). The CDR3 loop reads CASNTDTQYF. In DNA form, the CDR3 reads TGTGCCAGCAACACAGATACGCAGTATTTT. Full variable domain (missing parts from reference TRBV19 and TRBJ2-3): DGGITQSPKYLFRKEGQNVTLSCEQNLNHDAMYWYRQDPGQGLRLIYYSQIVNDFQKGDIAEGYSVSREKKESFPLTVTSAQKNPTAFYLCASNTDTQYFGPGTRLTVL.

V is TRBV19 and J is TRBJ1-5, with 10 bases lining up with TRBD1. The germline gives CDR1 LNHDA, CDR2 SQIVND (reference sequence). Losses at the gene ends were 10 bases for V and 2 bases for J; bases not matched to a gene: 11. The CDR3 length is 16 residues. The CDR3 DNA sequence: TGTGCCACCCGGGCTTTTGGACAGGGGGGCAATCAGCCCCAGCATTTT. Amino acid sequence: CATRAFGQGGNQPQHF.

The chain combines TRBV6-4 with TRBJ2-3; 11 positions agree with TRBD2. CDR3 size: 16 residues. Germline-derived CDR1 and CDR2 are MRHNA and SNTAGT. V lost 4 bases to trimming and J lost 3 bases; unmatched junction nucleotides: 6. The CDR3 region has the DNA TGTGCCAGCAGTGTGCTAGCGGGGGGCAGTACAGATACGCAGTATTTT. This translates into CASSVLAGGSTDTQYF.

This clone was counted only a few times. The chain couples TRBV15 to TRBJ2-3; no firm D call. The germline V gene has CDR1 LNHNV and CDR2 YYDKDF (reference sequence). The V and J ends lost 1 base and 3 bases respectively, with 14 bases between them. The CDR3 sequence is 16 residues long. The DNA of the CDR3 is TGTGCCACCAGCAGAGGCGAAGGCTCTAGGACAGATACGCAGTATTTT. Amino acid sequence: CATSRGEGSRTDTQYF.

The rearrangement links TRBV5-5 to TRBJ2-7, with 7 bases aligning to TRBD1. V trimming: 0 bases; J trimming: 6 bases; junction bases outside the gene matches: 6. The CDR3 consists of 14 residues. Looked up from germline, CDR1 is SGHKS and CDR2 is YYEKEE (reference sequence). CDR3 in DNA: TGTGCCAGCAGCTTGGGGTGGGACAGCAGCGAGCAGTACTTC. This gives the protein CASSLGWDSSEQYF.

Turning to this clone: The sample has other DNA sequences that encode this CDR3 too. The chain carries TRBV28 and TRBJ1-2, with D unresolved. The CDR3 totals 13 residues. In germline, CDR1 is MDHEN, CDR2 SYDVKM. V was pared by 6 bases and J by 4 bases, with 12 bases between. The CDR3 protein is CASSLLVIYGYTF. The CDR3 DNA reads TGTGCCAGCAGCCTACTGGTGATCTATGGCTACACCTTC.

The gene calls are TRBV7-6 and TRBJ2-7, with 7 bases identical to TRBD1. The length of the CDR3 is 14 residues. V lost 5 bases and J lost 2; bases outside the gene matches: 6. Looked up from germline, CDR1 is SGHVS and CDR2 is FNYEAQ. DNA for the CDR3: TGTGCCAGCAGCCAAGGGGGCGGCCCCTACGAGCAGTACTTC. This codes for CASSQGGGPYEQYF. Variable domain in full (rest from reference TRBV7-6 and TRBJ2-7): GAGVSQSPRYKVTKRGQDVALRCDPISGHVSLYWYRQALGQGPEFLTYFNYEAQQDKSGLPNDRFSAERPEGSISTLTIQRTEQRDSAMYRCASSQGGGPYEQYFGPGTRLTVT.

This clone was detected once. The V call is TRBV3-1 (or the pseudogene TRBV3-2), the J call TRBJ2-2; 14 bases line up with TRBD2. The CDR3 totals 18 residues. Germline lookup yields CDR1 LGHDT and CDR2 YNNKEL (reference sequence). V lost 2 bases, J lost 6 bases, and 8 bases stayed unmatched. The CDR3 loop is CASSQSTSGGAKAGELFF. The CDR3 nucleotides read TGTGCCAGCAGCCAATCGACTAGCGGGGGGGCGAAGGCCGGGGAGCTGTTTTTT.

V usage is TRBV9 and J usage is TRBJ2-1, with D hard to call. Trimming removed 2 bases from V and 6 bases from J, with 9 bases in between. The length of the CDR3 is 13 residues. CDR1 SGDLS and CDR2 YYNGEE come from the germline V gene. The CDR3 spells CASSVSLPNEQFF. The CDR3 nucleotides read TGTGCCAGCAGCGTCAGTTTACCCAATGAGCAGTTCTTC.

The chain has TRBV5-6 and TRBJ1-6; 8 nucleotides align to TRBD1. The CDR3 contains 15 residues. With V trimmed by 1 base and J by 3 bases, 0 bases remained unmatched. Germline assignment: CDR1 SGHDT and CDR2 YYEEEE. CDR3 region: CASSLTGGYNSPLHF. The DNA for the CDR3 is TGTGCCAGCAGCTTGACAGGGGGCTATAATTCACCCCTCCACTTT.

This clone was seen a single time. The chain has TRBV29-1 and TRBJ2-1; 9 bases match TRBD2. Trimming at V came to 7 bases and at J to 0 bases, leaving 7 bases not matched to a gene. The CDR3 extends over 15 amino acids. Germline loops: CDR1 SQVTM, CDR2 ANQGSEA. The CDR3 bases are TGCAGCGGGCGGGGACTAGCTAGCTCCTACAATGAGCAGTTCTTC. Its translation is CSGRGLASSYNEQFF.

This clone was picked up a small number of times. This CDR3 is also generated by other DNA sequences in the sample. V gene TRBV9 combines with J gene TRBJ1-1; the D is unclear. The CDR3 extends over 13 amino acids. V was trimmed by 0 bases and J by 2 bases, leaving 5 bases between them. Germline V gene sequence: CDR1 SGDLS, CDR2 YYNGEE. The CDR3 protein is CASSVGANTEAFF. CDR3 DNA: TGTGCCAGCAGCGTAGGGGCAAACACTGAAGCTTTCTTT. Full variable domain (rest looked up from reference TRBV9 and TRBJ1-1): DSGVTQTPKHLITATGQRVTLRCSPRSGDLSVYWYQQSLDQGLQFLIQYYNGEERAKGNILERFSAQQFPDLHSELNLSSLELGDSALYFCASSVGANTEAFFGQGTRLTVV.

The V and J genes are TRBV6-5 and TRBJ1-5, with 8 bases identical to TRBD1. The trim removed 6 bases at V and 7 bases at J, leaving 11 bases unmatched. In germline, CDR1 is MNHEY, CDR2 SVGAGI. The CDR3 loop spans 15 amino acids. The CDR3 spells CASSRKATGDQPQHF. DNA of the CDR3: TGTGCCAGCAGCCGAAAAGCGACAGGGGACCAGCCCCAGCATTTT.

The chain has TRBV18 and TRBJ1-4, with D possibly TRBD1 on 5 matching bases. Germline CDR1 and CDR2: KGHSH and LQKENI. V was clipped by 2 bases and J by 7 bases, with 11 bases between them. CDR3 length: 14 residues. CDR3 protein: CASSPAGGAEKLFF. For the CDR3, the DNA is TGTGCCAGCTCACCAGCGGGAGGGGCTGAAAAACTGTTTTTT.

This clone was detected once. This sequence joins TRBV19 and TRBJ2-2; possible D gene TRBD1, 5 bases. Trimming stripped 5 bases from V and 4 bases from J, with 14 bases between. The V gene's germline CDR1 is LNHDA and CDR2 SQIVND (reference sequence). This CDR3 has 15 amino acids. CDR3: CASSPRQGSTGELFF. As DNA, the CDR3 is TGTGCCAGTAGTCCGCGGCAGGGCAGCACCGGGGAGCTGTTTTTT.

The V and J genes are TRBV12-3 or TRBV12-4 and TRBJ1-1; TRBD1 matches 8 bases. This CDR3 region has 13 residues. Losses at the gene ends were 6 bases for V and 4 bases for J; bases not matched to a gene: 4. DNA for the CDR3: TGTGCCAGCAGACTTGGACAGGGCACTGAAGCTTTCTTT. Translating it yields CASRLGQGTEAFF.

The chain recombines TRBV5-4 with TRBJ2-4, with D uncertain. The ends were cut back, 4 bases at V and 0 bases at J, with 14 bases in the middle. Germline V gene lookup returns CDR1 SGHNT and CDR2 YYREEE (reference sequence). The CDR3 loop spans 16 amino acids. The CDR3 DNA is TGTGCCAGCAGCCTCAGTTCGTCTCGAGCCAAAAACATTCAGTACTTC. Encoded protein: CASSLSSSRAKNIQYF.

The genes are TRBV5-4 and TRBJ2-7, with 9 bases identical to TRBD1. V was pared by 0 bases and J by 6 bases, with 4 bases of the junction left unmatched. This CDR3 spans 14 amino acids. CDR1 is SGHNT and CDR2 is YYREEE in the germline V gene (reference sequence). The CDR3 sequence: CASSLVGQGTEQYF. CDR3 DNA: TGTGCCAGCAGCTTGGTGGGACAGGGAACCGAGCAGTACTTC.

The V gene is TRBV10-3, the J gene TRBJ2-4; D is undetermined. Germline lookup yields CDR1 ENHRY and CDR2 SYGVKD. V dropped 2 bases and J dropped 1 base, with 6 bases sitting between them. This CDR3 contains 14 residues. As DNA, the CDR3 is TGTGCCATCAGTGAGGACATGGCCAAAAACATTCAGTACTTC. Translated: CAISEDMAKNIQYF.

V usage is TRBV19 and J usage is TRBJ1-1; D perhaps matches TRBD1 (5 bases). V was cut by 5 bases and J by 0 bases, with 7 bases left in between. The CDR3 extends over 13 amino acids. From germline, CDR1 is LNHDA and CDR2 SQIVND (reference sequence). Here the CDR3 DNA reads TGTGCCAGTAGTCGACAGCTGAACACTGAAGCTTTCTTT. It specifies CASSRQLNTEAFF.

This chain joins TRBV6-5 and TRBJ1-2, with 8 bases matching TRBD1. V lost 5 bases to trimming and J lost 6 bases; unmatched junction nucleotides: 11. The germline gives CDR1 MNHEY, CDR2 SVGAGI. The CDR3 extends over 15 amino acids. The CDR3 loop is CASSTGPGQDNGYTF. The CDR3 bases are TGTGCCAGCAGTACCGGACCGGGACAGGACAATGGCTACACCTTC.